A selection of T cell receptor beta chains follows, all from one sample in a study of T cells expressing NK-cell markers. TCRdb reanalyzed the 5' RACE reads, giving one entry per CDR3 protein sequence and no DNA. The table counts around 180,000 distinct CDR3 sequences; around 20% lies in the top ten. The sample taken for sequencing was blood T cells: a sorted CD56 or NKG2C T cell subset, CD4+ or CD8+ T cells, or bulk PBMC T cells (not recorded which). Receptors were obtained from a man between 18 and 69 years old in good health. CDR3s include the opening cysteine and the closing phenylalanine or tryptophan. The order of the fields is J gene, V gene, CDR3 protein.

TRBJ2-5	TRBV6-1	CASSGGAESETQYF
TRBJ2-1	TRBV29-1	CSARGGDRYNEQFF
TRBJ1-2	TRBV4-1	CASSQVLIVDGYTF
TRBJ1-4	TRBV2	CASREEGSGEKLFF
TRBJ2-5	TRBV7-9	CASSPRDRGPRETQYF
TRBJ2-2	TRBV3-1	CASSPGTSGGPGELFF
TRBJ2-7	TRBV20-1	CSAPATGLVYEQYF
TRBJ1-5	TRBV19	CASSISTGGQPQHF
TRBJ2-1	TRBV5-1	CASSLEPGWNEQFF
TRBJ1-5	TRBV23-1	CASSQSVQGNQPQHF
TRBJ2-7	TRBV15	CATSNQGLLYEQYF
TRBJ2-1	TRBV7-3	CASSLGTSRDEQFF
TRBJ1-1	TRBV6-1	CASSVGQMNTEAFF
TRBJ2-7	TRBV27	CASSWDSGYEQYF